Listed below are T cell receptor beta chains from one sample, sequenced in a study of blood T cell repertoires in COVID-19. The assay was immunoSEQ multiplex PCR, and TCRdb's table has in-frame clones only and misses some. The sample shows 250,000 to 350,000 clones, around 92% of them seen only once. Sequences were obtained from PBMCs or T cells enriched from blood (not recorded which). The receptors were gathered from a woman aged 45-65 years who had been exposed to COVID-19. Each CDR3 is given with its conserved first and last residue. The D gene is left open where the match is weak. Size is stated for part of the rows, as once, few or many counts, or as a class when the clone is expanded.

v_call,d_call,clone_size,j_call,cdr3_nt,cdr3_aa
TRBV12-3/TRBV12-4,.,.,TRBJ2-2,TGTGCCAGCAGTTTAGTGGGCGCTAGGGAGCTGTTTTTT,CASSLVGARELFF
TRBV7-2,.,.,TRBJ2-2,TGTGCCAGCAGCCCCCCGGACATCACCGGGGAGCTGTTTTTT,CASSPPDITGELFF
TRBV3-1/TRBV3-2,.,.,TRBJ1-2,TGTGCCAGCAGCCCCCTTAGCGGCCCGCAAGAAAGTGGCTACACCTTC,CASSPLSGPQESGYTF
TRBV19,.,.,TRBJ1-4,TGTGCCAGTACCCCCGGGGGGCCGGCTAATGAAAAACTGTTTTTT,CASTPGGPANEKLFF
TRBV4-1,.,few,TRBJ1-2,TGCGCCAGCAGCCAAGAGAGCGGCAACTATGGCTACACCTTC,CASSQESGNYGYTF
TRBV7-2,.,.,TRBJ2-3,TGTGCCAGCAGCTCCGGACTCCCAGGAGATACGCAGTATTTT,CASSSGLPGDTQYF
TRBV4-2,.,.,TRBJ2-7,TGTGCCAGCAGCCAGGAAACTAGCTTCTACGAGCAGTACTTC,CASSQETSFYEQYF
TRBV6-1,.,.,TRBJ2-1,TGTGCCAGCAGTGATGGTGGGAGCTACAATGAGCAGTTCTTC,CASSDGGSYNEQFF
TRBV5-6,TRBD1,.,TRBJ1-4,TGTGCCAGCAGCTTGTCCCCGACAGGGGGGGAAAAACTGTTTTTT,CASSLSPTGGEKLFF
TRBV7-2,TRBD2,.,TRBJ2-6,TGTGCCAGCAGCTGGCTAGCGGGGGCTAGCTCTGGGGCCAACGTCCTGACTTTC,CASSWLAGASSGANVLTF
TRBV5-1,.,.,TRBJ2-2,TGCGCCAGCAGCCAAACCACAGGGAACACCGGGGAGCTGTTTTTT,CASSQTTGNTGELFF
TRBV20-1,.,.,TRBJ2-1,TGCAGTGCTAGTATTTCAAATATCAGGGCTGGTGAGCAGTTCTTC,CSASISNIRAGEQFF
TRBV2,TRBD2,.,TRBJ2-7,TGTGCCTGGGACCCGGGACTAGCGGGGGGCGAGCAGTACTTC,CAWDPGLAGGEQYF
TRBV4-2,TRBD1,.,TRBJ1-4,TGTGCCAGCAGCCAAACCGGGACAGGGGAGGAAAAACTGTTTTTT,CASSQTGTGEEKLFF
TRBV7-2,.,.,TRBJ1-1,TGTGCCAGCAGCTTAGGATTTGGGGGCCGGGGGAACACTGAAGCTTTCTTT,CASSLGFGGRGNTEAFF
TRBV4-2,.,.,TRBJ1-2,TGTGCCAGCAGCCAAGCGGGAGGGCCCGATGGCTACACCTTC,CASSQAGGPDGYTF
TRBV5-1,TRBD1,.,TRBJ2-7,TGCGCCAGCAGTGCCGGGACAGTCTACGAGCAGTACTTC,CASSAGTVYEQYF
TRBV7-8,.,.,TRBJ1-6,TGTGCCAGCAGCTTAGACCCTGAGCGGAGCTCCTATAATTCACCCCTCCACTTT,CASSLDPERSSYNSPLHF
TRBV19,TRBD1,.,TRBJ1-2,TGTGCCAGTAGTATAGGGACAGGAGATGGCTACACCTTC,CASSIGTGDGYTF
TRBV28,.,.,TRBJ1-1,TGTGCCAGCACCCCGGGGACATCCCTTGGCACTGAAGCTTTCTTT,CASTPGTSLGTEAFF
TRBV28,.,few,TRBJ1-4,TGTGCCAGCAGCTTGCAGGGTTTCAATGAAAAACTGTTTTTT,CASSLQGFNEKLFF
TRBV7-2,TRBD1,.,TRBJ2-1,TGTGCCAGCAGCTTGGGACAGGGGATCTACAATGAGCAGTTCTTC,CASSLGQGIYNEQFF
TRBV27,TRBD1,.,TRBJ1-6,TGTGCCAGCAGTTTATCTCGGAGAGGGACAGGGTCTCCAGTAAACAATTCACCCCTCCACTTT,CASSLSRRGTGSPVNNSPLHF
TRBV19,.,.,TRBJ2-5,TGTGCCAGTCGGCTTGCGGGGGGACAGAAGGAGACCCAGTACTTC,CASRLAGGQKETQYF
TRBV6-5,TRBD1,.,TRBJ2-7,TGTGCCAGCAGTCGGACAGGGGGACTCTACGAGCAGTACTTC,CASSRTGGLYEQYF
TRBV15,.,.,TRBJ1-5,TGTGCCACCAGCAGTCCATACTCGGGGCCCCAGCATTTT,CATSSPYSGPQHF
TRBV28,TRBD1,once,TRBJ2-5,TGTGCCAGCATCGCACAGGGGCCGCGCGAGACCCAGTACTTC,CASIAQGPRETQYF
TRBV29-1,.,few,TRBJ1-3,TGCAGCGTGGACATCGACTCTGGAAACACCATATATTTT,CSVDIDSGNTIYF
TRBV3-1/TRBV3-2,.,once,TRBJ1-1,TGTGCCAGCAGCCAGGATGGACAGACGGGAGGGTGGAGGAACACTGAAGCTTTCTTT,CASSQDGQTGGWRNTEAFF
TRBV18,TRBD2,.,TRBJ2-7,TGTGCCAGCTCACCGGCGGGGGGGGGCGAGCAGTACTTC,CASSPAGGGEQYF
TRBV19,TRBD1,few,TRBJ1-5,TGTGCCAGTAGTGCCACCCCCGGGACAGGGGAGCTTTATAGCAATCAGCCCCAGCATTTT,CASSATPGTGELYSNQPQHF
TRBV7-8,.,.,TRBJ1-5,TGTGCCAGCAGCCCAGATACAGGGATCCAGCCCCAGCATTTT,CASSPDTGIQPQHF
TRBV29-1,.,few,TRBJ1-1,TGCAGCGTCAGGGGTTTCGCTGAAGCTTTCTTT,CSVRGFAEAFF
TRBV28,TRBD1,.,TRBJ1-4,TGTGCCAGCAGTTTCCCCCCCGGGACAGGCCATGAAAAACTGTTTTTT,CASSFPPGTGHEKLFF
TRBV27,.,.,TRBJ1-6,TGTGCCAGCAGTTCCAGGGGACAATATAATTCACCCCTCCACTTT,CASSSRGQYNSPLHF
TRBV30,TRBD1,.,TRBJ2-2,TGTGCCTGGAGTCCGGGACAGGGCGCCGGGGAGCTGTTTTTT,CAWSPGQGAGELFF
TRBV5-1,TRBD1,.,TRBJ2-7,TGCGCCAGCGGATATCCCGGGACAGAATACGAGCAGTACTTC,CASGYPGTEYEQYF
TRBV2,TRBD1,.,TRBJ1-5,TGTGCCAGCACCCGGACAGGAAGAAATCAGCCCCAGCATTTT,CASTRTGRNQPQHF
TRBV20-1,TRBD1,.,TRBJ1-5,TGCAGTGCTAATGACAGGGGGAGCAATCAGCCCCAGCATTTT,CSANDRGSNQPQHF
TRBV7-8,.,.,TRBJ1-2,TGTGCCAGCAGCTTCGCGGGGTCGCGGAATGGCTACACCTTC,CASSFAGSRNGYTF
TRBV2,TRBD1,.,TRBJ1-4,TGTGCCAGCAGAGCCGGGACAGGGGACGAAAAACTGTTTTTT,CASRAGTGDEKLFF
TRBV7-9,TRBD1,.,TRBJ2-5,TGTGCCAGCAGCCAAACGACAGGGGGTTCCCCAGAGACCCAGTACTTC,CASSQTTGGSPETQYF
TRBV27,.,.,TRBJ1-3,TGTGCCAGCCGACCCGGGGTCTCTGGAAACACCATATATTTT,CASRPGVSGNTIYF
TRBV28,.,.,TRBJ2-7,TGTGCCAGCAGTTTCAGAGGCTACGAGCAGTACTTC,CASSFRGYEQYF
TRBV18,TRBD2,.,TRBJ2-3,TGTGCCAGCTCTCGGACTAGCGGGGGGCACACAGATACGCAGTATTTT,CASSRTSGGHTDTQYF
TRBV11-2,TRBD2,.,TRBJ2-5,TGTGCCAGCAGCTTATCCGAACTAGCGGGGGCGCGGCGGGAGACCCAGTACTTC,CASSLSELAGARRETQYF
TRBV7-8,TRBD1,.,TRBJ1-5,TGTGCCAGCAGCCAGGACAGGTTAAATCAGCCCCAGCATTTT,CASSQDRLNQPQHF
TRBV7-2,TRBD1,.,TRBJ2-7,TGTGCCAGCAGCATTACCGGGGACAGTTCTTACGAGCAGTACTTC,CASSITGDSSYEQYF
TRBV5-1,TRBD1,.,TRBJ2-7,TGCGCCAGCAGCAGATGGACAGGGGATCTGGAGCAGTACTTC,CASSRWTGDLEQYF
TRBV6-1,.,.,TRBJ1-3,TGTGCCAGCAGTGAAGTTATTAGGGCAGGGGGAAACACCATATATTTT,CASSEVIRAGGNTIYF
TRBV2,.,.,TRBJ2-7,TGTGCCAGCAGCAAAGAACGTCCAGGGGCCTCCTACGAGCAGTACTTC,CASSKERPGASYEQYF
TRBV12-3/TRBV12-4,.,.,TRBJ1-6,TGTGCCAGCAGTTTCTGGGGGGACTCACCCCTCCACTTT,CASSFWGDSPLHF